This T cell receptor (beta chain) emerged from a study of T-cell memory formation after mild COVID-19. Across the study: Clusters of TCRs were largely donor specific. Study-wide points: Of the contracting clones, CD4+ ones lay mainly in CM and EM, and CD8+ ones in EMRA. Clones that shrank (day 15 to 85) were balanced CD4/CD8, whereas later expanders leaned CD4+. Pre-infection memory showed some responding clones, and this suggested that cross-reactive memory joined.

In this sample, this clonotype turned up a few times. No antigen is known for it. One entry per CDR3 protein, called by TCRdb with MiXCR from the 5' RACE reads. The sample includes some 450,000 distinct CDR3 sequences, roughly 18% seen only once; the top ten take 20% to 25%. Germline lookup yields CDR1 SGHRS and CDR2 YFSETQ. Between the trimmed V and J ends, which lost 1 base and 5 bases, there was a span of 15 bases. CDR3 size: 15 residues. The receptor comes from a young man who had mild COVID-19 (a few samples of this study predate the infection). Cell type and time point are not known. The sample was PBMCs or a T cell subset sorted from them (not recorded which). V is TRBV5-1 and J is TRBJ1-1; maybe TRBD1 (5 bases). The CDR3 DNA is TGCGCCAGCAGCTTGAGTGTAATTGAGGGGACTGAAGCTTTCTTT. Translation: CASSLSVIEGTEAFF.